These T cell receptor beta chains were read from a single sample in a study of OX40 agonist ivuxolimab in advanced cancers. The data were produced by immunoSEQ multiplex PCR, yet TCRdb's version contains in-frame clones alone and is incomplete. The sample has about 58,000 clones, 75% to 85% seen once. Here the sequenced sample was CD4+ or CD8+ T cells sorted from blood, taken in a trial of the OX40 agonist ivuxolimab. All receptors derive from an adult with an advanced solid tumor such as melanoma, head and neck, liver or kidney cancer. CDR3s include the opening cysteine and the closing phenylalanine or tryptophan. Fields, in order: CDR3 protein, clone size, V gene, J gene. Rows may omit the clone size; those that give it use once, few, many or a size class.

CDR3: CAWSSGITGGVEKLFF; size: NA; V: TRBV30; J: TRBJ1-4
CDR3: CASSLGLQGITEAFF; size: NA; V: TRBV5-1; J: TRBJ1-1
CDR3: CASSPQGGQPQHF; size: NA; V: TRBV19; J: TRBJ1-5
CDR3: CASSTPGLSANGYTF; size: few; V: TRBV4-1; J: TRBJ1-2
CDR3: CASSSRTGNNQPQHF; size: NA; V: TRBV6-5; J: TRBJ1-5
CDR3: CASSPLAGVQTDTQYF; size: NA; V: TRBV18; J: TRBJ2-3
CDR3: CATSRDRIGYSATNEKLFF; size: NA; V: TRBV15; J: TRBJ1-4
CDR3: CASSMGGRGLPYEQYF; size: NA; V: TRBV19; J: TRBJ2-7
CDR3: CASSRGNQPQHF; size: NA; V: TRBV6-6; J: TRBJ1-5
CDR3: CASLLLTGKKEKLFF; size: NA; V: TRBV11-3; J: TRBJ1-4
CDR3: CASSLDGNQPQHF; size: NA; V: TRBV5-8; J: TRBJ1-5
CDR3: CASSEVGDEDTEAFF; size: many; V: TRBV2; J: TRBJ1-1
CDR3: CASSPFGNTEAFF; size: NA; V: TRBV2; J: TRBJ1-1
CDR3: CASSPTRTEKLFF; size: NA; V: TRBV4-1; J: TRBJ1-4
CDR3: CASSEGRTNYGYTF; size: NA; V: TRBV2; J: TRBJ1-2
CDR3: CASSEYAGGAYEQYF; size: NA; V: TRBV6-1; J: TRBJ2-7
CDR3: CASSTPGPYNEQFF; size: NA; V: TRBV19; J: TRBJ2-1
CDR3: CASSLLGPYEQYF; size: NA; V: TRBV27; J: NA
CDR3: CASSQYAGGGGEQYF; size: NA; V: TRBV4-2; J: TRBJ2-7
CDR3: CASSLRGARDRRWYGYTF; size: NA; V: TRBV7-9; J: TRBJ1-2
CDR3: CASSFAGYTGELFF; size: once; V: TRBV28; J: TRBJ2-2
CDR3: CASSTENRVGTF; size: NA; V: TRBV19; J: TRBJ1-2
CDR3: CASSPLASGNGYEQYF; size: NA; V: TRBV18; J: TRBJ2-7
CDR3: CASSYSLQGQKLFF; size: NA; V: TRBV6-6; J: TRBJ1-4
CDR3: CASSVQAAWGNEQFF; size: NA; V: TRBV9; J: TRBJ2-1
CDR3: CASRHRDGSYGYTF; size: few; V: TRBV6-5; J: TRBJ1-2
CDR3: CASSLDGRTYEQYF; size: NA; V: TRBV11-2; J: TRBJ2-7
CDR3: CATSTSGLRYGYTF; size: NA; V: TRBV15; J: TRBJ1-2
CDR3: CASSRDQGTEAFF; size: NA; V: TRBV7-2; J: TRBJ1-1
CDR3: CASSLVQSPNYGYTF; size: NA; V: TRBV5-8; J: TRBJ1-2
CDR3: CASSKSVPQGNDEQYF; size: NA; V: TRBV7-8; J: TRBJ2-7
CDR3: CASSLTGKTDF; size: NA; V: TRBV6-8; J: TRBJ1-2
CDR3: CASRTGDRVTGELFF; size: NA; V: TRBV6-6; J: TRBJ2-2
CDR3: CASSLAIFGDTQYF; size: NA; V: TRBV5-1; J: TRBJ2-3
CDR3: CAWSAAGAGPTEAFF; size: NA; V: TRBV30; J: TRBJ1-1
CDR3: CASSREYSNQPQHF; size: NA; V: TRBV2; J: TRBJ1-5
CDR3: CASRRVTSTDTQYF; size: NA; V: TRBV2; J: TRBJ2-3
CDR3: CASRRGNEQFF; size: NA; V: TRBV9; J: TRBJ2-1
CDR3: CASSYRGGGSYEQYF; size: NA; V: TRBV6-5; J: TRBJ2-7
CDR3: CASSEIAGYEQYF; size: once; V: TRBV2; J: TRBJ2-7
CDR3: CATSRDLAGYGYTF; size: NA; V: TRBV15; J: TRBJ1-2